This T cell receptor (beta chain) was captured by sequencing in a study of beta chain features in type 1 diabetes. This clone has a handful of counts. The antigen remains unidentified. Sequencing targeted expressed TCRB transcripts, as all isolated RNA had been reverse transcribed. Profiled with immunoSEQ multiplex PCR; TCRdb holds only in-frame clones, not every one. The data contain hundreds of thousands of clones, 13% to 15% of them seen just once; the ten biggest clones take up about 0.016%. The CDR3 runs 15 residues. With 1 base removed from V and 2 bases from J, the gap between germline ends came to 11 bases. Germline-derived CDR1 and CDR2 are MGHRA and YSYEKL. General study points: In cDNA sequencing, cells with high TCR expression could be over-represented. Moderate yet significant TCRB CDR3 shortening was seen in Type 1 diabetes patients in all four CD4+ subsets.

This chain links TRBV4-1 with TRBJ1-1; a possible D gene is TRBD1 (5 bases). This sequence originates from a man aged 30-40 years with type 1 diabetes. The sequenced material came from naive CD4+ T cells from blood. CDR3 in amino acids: CASSQGPGLNTEAFF. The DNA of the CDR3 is TGCGCCAGCAGCCAAGGGCCAGGGCTTAACACTGAAGCTTTCTTT.